This T cell receptor beta chain was sequenced for a study of blood T cell repertoires in COVID-19. Study-level information: The origin of the acute and convalescent COVID-19 samples was the United States, Italy and Spain. The cDNA or gDNA used as material had been derived from T cells, B-cell-depleted T cells, or PBMCs.

This clone turned up a few times. Original handling: Counts of nucleated cells, estimated from reference gene primer amplification, were obtained. TCRdb's table, derived via immunoSEQ multiplex PCR, lists solely in-frame clones and lacks some. V and J calls and clone size come straight from that table; D and trimming were deduced from the DNA. Seen here are hundreds of thousands of clones, about 90% observed once, and the top ten hold roughly 0.25%. The sequence was collected from a woman under 30 with acute or convalescent COVID-19. Sequenced sample: peripheral blood.

DNA of the CDR3: TGTGCCAGCAGTGACTCATTTTCTTGGACAGAGGATGGCTACACCTTC. Translated, it gives CASSDSFSWTEDGYTF. V and J are TRBV6-4 and TRBJ1-2, with TRBD1 as a possible D gene (6 bases). This CDR3 spans 16 amino acids. V was shortened by 0 bases and J by 6 bases, with 17 bases between the two germline ends. Germline CDR1 MRHNA, CDR2 SNTAGT.